Sequencing of this TCR beta chain was carried out in a study of response to subunit inactivated influenza vaccine. To note about this clonotype: Its specificity is not known.

General study results and limits: Each seasonal influenza vaccination recruits few new T cells, the authors suggested.

TCRdb ran MiXCR on the RT-PCR reads and lists one entry per CDR3 protein. This sample has under 500,000 distinct CDR3 sequences, with approximately 11% found just once. With V trimmed by 3 bases and J by 9 bases, 8 bases remained unmatched. CDR3 length: 16 residues. Germline V gives CDR1 LNHNV, CDR2 YYDKDF (reference sequence). The clonotype originates from a man over 45 who received an inactivated influenza vaccine. The chain carries TRBV15 and TRBJ2-1, with 13 bases identical to TRBD2. The sample was PBMCs from blood, taken more than 35 days after vaccination. The CDR3 bases are TGTGCCACCAGCAGTGGAGGGACTAGCGGGATTGGTGAGCAGTTCTTC. Its protein is CATSSGGTSGIGEQFF.